These 23 T cell receptor beta chains came from one sample sequenced in a study of T cells after yellow fever vaccination. TCRdb fed the 5' RACE reads into MiXCR, producing one record per CDR3 protein. The sample has about 230,000 distinct CDR3 sequences, roughly 6.3% seen once. The source was CD4+ T cells sorted from PBMCs, collected on the day of the yellow fever booster vaccination. These receptors all come from a man in his thirties or forties who received the YFV17D yellow fever vaccine.

This clonotype was counted ten times or more. The chain has TRBV7-9 and TRBJ2-7; TRBD2 matches at 13 bases. The CDR3 length is 14 residues. CDR1 SEHNR and CDR2 FQNEAQ come from the germline V gene (reference sequence). V was pared by 8 bases and J by 3 bases, with 4 bases of the junction left unmatched. The CDR3 nucleotides read TGTGCCAGCGGAAGGACTAGCGGGAGCTACGAGCAGTACTTC. This encodes CASGRTSGSYEQYF.

The V call is TRBV7-2, the J call TRBJ2-1; 12 positions agree with TRBD2. V lost 8 bases to trimming and J lost 7 bases; unmatched junction nucleotides: 12. Germline assignment: CDR1 SGHTA and CDR2 FQGNSA. This CDR3 region has 16 residues. The CDR3 sequence: CASAKGGLAGQNEQFF. For the CDR3, the DNA is TGTGCCAGCGCAAAAGGGGGACTAGCGGGTCAGAATGAGCAGTTCTTC.

A few counts support this clonotype. The chain employs TRBV5-5 and TRBJ2-5; D possibly corresponds to TRBD1 (6 bases). The V gene lost 1 base and the J gene lost 5 bases, with 15 bases spanning the gap. Per the germline V gene, CDR1 is SGHKS and CDR2 is YYEKEE (reference sequence). The CDR3 contains 15 residues. The CDR3 nucleotides are TGTGCCAGCAGCTTGACTGGACAGCATACGGAGACCCAGTACTTC. Its translation: CASSLTGQHTETQYF.

This clonotype appeared many times. The gene calls are TRBV12-3 or TRBV12-4 and TRBJ2-1; a weak D match, TRBD2 (6 bases). Trimming removed 3 bases at V and 4 bases at J, with 13 bases between. The CDR3 has 15 amino acids. Here the CDR3 reads CASSFAGRVYNEQFF. Here the CDR3 DNA reads TGTGCCAGCAGTTTTGCGGGGCGGGTTTACAATGAGCAGTTCTTC.

Worth noting for this clonotype: A much larger clonotype is one base distant, so this may be a read error. Since the CDR3 does not end with the conserved phenylalanine or tryptophan, this likely comes from a read error. The chain employs TRBV20-1 and TRBJ2-3; the D is unclear. The CDR3 consists of 17 residues. CDR1 DFQATT and CDR2 SNEGSKA come from the germline V gene (reference sequence). V lost 2 bases and J 2 bases, leaving 20 bases between the germline ends. The CDR3 bases are TGCAGTGCTAGAAGGTCAGGCCTCACCCTTTCCACAGATACGCAGTATTCT. This translates into CSARRSGLTLSTDTQYS.

At least ten counts were recorded for this clonotype. The junction departs from germline at one end; a sequencing error may be responsible. V and J are TRBV29-1 and TRBJ2-3, with D unresolved. Germline values: CDR1 SQVTM, CDR2 ANQGSEA. This CDR3 comprises 10 residues. The CDR3 DNA is TGCAGCGTTGAAAACGGTCCCGCTCATTTT. Its translation: CSVENGPAHF.

This clonotype was counted a few times. This chain links TRBV11-2 with TRBJ1-2; D is unresolved. The CDR3 extends over 10 amino acids. From germline, CDR1 is SGHAT and CDR2 FQNNGV. Trimming pared 1 base from V and 11 bases from J, leaving 5 bases between. CDR3 sequence (DNA): TGTGCCAGCAGCTTAGTAAAGTACACCTTC. This sequence encodes CASSLVKYTF. The complete variable domain, with remaining parts taken from reference TRBV11-2 and TRBJ1-2, reads EAGVAQSPRYKIIEKRQSVAFWCNPISGHATLYWYQQILGQGPKLLIQFQNNGVVDDSQLPKDRFSAERLKGVDSTLKIQPAKLEDSAVYLCASSLVKYTFGSGTRLTVV.

The chain couples TRBV23-1 to TRBJ2-7; D is possibly TRBD2 (5 bases). TRBV23-1 is designated an ORF whose function remains uncertain. Trimming removed 0 bases at V and 2 bases at J, with 14 bases between. The CDR3 is made up of 16 amino acids. The CDR3 DNA reads TGCGCCAGCAGTCAATCTAGCCCCGGGGTAACCTACGAGCAGTACTTC. It encodes CASSQSSPGVTYEQYF.

The chain joins TRBV25-1 to TRBJ2-1; no clear D. The CDR3 is 15 residues long. Germline lookup yields CDR1 MGHDK and CDR2 SYGVNS. The V and J ends lost 5 bases and 7 bases respectively, with 18 bases between them. For the CDR3, the DNA is TGTGCCAGCAGTCCACAAAGGGATACCTGGAATGAGCAGTTCTTC. It translates to CASSPQRDTWNEQFF.

This clonotype was counted a few times. The CDR3 here is CASRRDRSGTEAFF. The CDR3 region has the DNA TGTGCCAGCAGACGGGACAGGTCGGGGACTGAAGCTTTCTTT. V usage is TRBV6-1 and J usage is TRBJ1-1; 8 bases are a match to TRBD1. V lost 6 bases and J lost 5; bases outside the gene matches: 8. CDR1 MNHNS and CDR2 SASEGT come from the germline V gene. The CDR3 is 14 residues long.

In its sample, this clonotype was seen many times. V usage is TRBV12-3 or TRBV12-4 and J usage is TRBJ2-5; D could derive from TRBD1 or TRBD2 (5 bases each). Deletions cut 3 bases from V and 4 bases from J, with 9 bases between. This CDR3 contains 13 residues. CDR3 DNA sequence: TGTGCCAGCAGTTTCGGGACCCGAGAGACCCAGTACTTC. Its translation: CASSFGTRETQYF.

This clonotype was seen ten or more times. V is TRBV19 and J is TRBJ2-1; D ambiguous. Trimming took off 7 bases at V and 4 bases at J, with 5 bases between the two ends. Germline V gene sequence: CDR1 LNHDA, CDR2 SQIVND (reference sequence). The length of the CDR3 is 11 residues. The CDR3 loop is CASTRYNEQFF. The DNA of the CDR3 is TGTGCCAGTACACGGTACAATGAGCAGTTCTTC.

The chain couples TRBV10-3 to TRBJ1-1; the D gene is possibly TRBD1 (5 bases). Germline lookup yields CDR1 ENHRY and CDR2 SYGVKD. V shed 4 bases and J shed 1 base, with 19 bases lying between them. The CDR3 is 17 amino acids. The CDR3 sequence is CAISVGNKGAGNTEAFF. CDR3 DNA: TGTGCCATCAGTGTTGGGAACAAAGGGGCCGGGAACACTGAAGCTTTCTTT.

This clonotype was seen only a few times. The J gene is TRBJ2-1, the V gene TRBV7-2; 11 bases agree with TRBD2. The junction had 7 bases not matched to a gene; V was cut back by 0 bases and J by 0 bases. CDR1 is SGHTA, CDR2 FQGNSA, per germline. The CDR3 sequence is 19 residues long. CDR3 loop: CASSLALASGRSSYNEQFF. The CDR3 nucleotides are TGTGCCAGCAGCTTAGCGCTTGCTAGCGGGAGGAGCTCCTACAATGAGCAGTTCTTC. Together with reference TRBV7-2 and TRBJ2-1, the CDR3 gives the full variable domain: GAGVSQSPSNKVTEKGKDVELRCDPISGHTALYWYRQSLGQGLEFLIYFQGNSAPDKSGLPSDRFSAERTGGSVSTLTIQRTQQEDSAVYLCASSLALASGRSSYNEQFFGPGTRLTVL.

There are many counts of this clonotype. The gene calls are TRBV20-1 and TRBJ2-2; TRBD1 matches 8 bases. This CDR3 has 17 amino acids. CDR1 and CDR2 from the germline V gene are DFQATT and SNEGSKA (reference sequence). Trimming took 3 bases from V and 0 from J; bases not matched to a gene: 9. In DNA, the CDR3 is TGCAGTGCTAGTGGGGCAGGGGGCCTAGCGAACACCGGGGAGCTGTTTTTT. This codes for CSASGAGGLANTGELFF.

This clonotype has a count of ten or more. The CDR3 nucleotides read TGCGCCAGCAGCCCCCAACCCACAGGGTCTGGGGCCAACGTCCTGACTTTC. Residues: CASSPQPTGSGANVLTF. The V call is TRBV5-1, the J call TRBJ2-6; D is perhaps TRBD1 (6 bases). V lost 4 bases and J lost 1, with 15 bases in between. CDR1 is SGHRS and CDR2 is YFSETQ in the germline V gene. The CDR3 has 17 amino acids. Looking up the rest from reference TRBV5-1 and TRBJ2-6 gives the full variable domain: KAGVTQTPRYLIKTRGQQVTLSCSPISGHRSVSWYQQTPGQGLQFLFEYFSETQRNKGNFPGRFSGRQFSNSRSEMNVSTLELGDSALYLCASSPQPTGSGANVLTFGAGSRLTVL.

This clonotype turned up a few times. The chain combines TRBV2 with TRBJ2-7, with TRBD1 identical over 7 bases. The CDR3 extends over 14 amino acids. J gave up 7 bases and V 6 bases, and 12 bases lay outside the gene matches. Germline values: CDR1 SNHLY, CDR2 FYNNEI. The CDR3 loop reads CASRRDSPSLEQYF. The CDR3 coding sequence is TGTGCCAGCAGAAGGGACAGCCCTTCGCTAGAGCAGTACTTC.

This clonotype was seen ten or more times. The chain combines TRBV19 with TRBJ2-1; 9 bases align to TRBD1. Germline assignment: CDR1 LNHDA and CDR2 SQIVND (reference sequence). The CDR3 is made up of 15 amino acids. Unmatched junction bases numbered 9, after V lost 7 bases and J lost 5 bases. The CDR3 here is CASTKGQGGNNEQFF. As DNA, the CDR3 is TGTGCCAGTACCAAGGGACAGGGCGGCAACAATGAGCAGTTCTTC.

The table lists this clonotype with many counts. The V call is TRBV12-3 or TRBV12-4, the J call TRBJ2-5; 9 nucleotides agree with TRBD1. J was trimmed by 5 bases and V by 6 bases; bases with no gene match: 7. This CDR3 contains 14 residues. In nucleotides, the CDR3 is TGTGCCAGCAGGAATACAGGGGGCGGGGAGACCCAGTACTTC. It codes for CASRNTGGGETQYF.

J is TRBJ2-1 and V is TRBV7-9, with TRBD2 identical over 9 bases. The CDR3 covers 16 residues. Germline CDR1 SEHNR, CDR2 FQNEAQ (reference sequence). Germline trimming cut 7 bases from V and 8 bases from J; bases unmatched to any gene: 15. In DNA, the CDR3 is TGTGCCAGCATCCAAACCGGCAAGCGGGAGGCGGATGAGCAGTTCTTC. It encodes CASIQTGKREADEQFF. Using reference TRBV7-9 and TRBJ2-1 for the parts outside the CDR3, the full variable domain is DTGVSQNPRHKITKRGQNVTFRCDPISEHNRLYWYRQTLGQGPEFLTYFQNEAQLEKSRLLSDRFSAERPKGSFSTLEIQRTEQGDSAMYLCASIQTGKREADEQFFGPGTRLTVL.

This chain connects TRBV6-5 to TRBJ2-6; TRBD1 matches at 7 bases. The CDR3 runs to 18 residues. The V segment lost 2 bases and the J segment 1 base; nucleotides outside the gene matches: 8. Germline values: CDR1 MNHEY, CDR2 SVGAGI. The CDR3 is CASSYHPWTGSGANVLTF. DNA for the CDR3: TGTGCCAGCAGTTACCACCCCTGGACAGGATCTGGGGCCAACGTCCTGACTTTC.

This clonotype was recorded many times. This rearrangement joins TRBV5-4 to TRBJ1-1; possibly TRBD1 for D (6 bases). Germline CDR1 and CDR2: SGHNT and YYREEE (reference sequence). The CDR3 sequence is 13 residues long. Trimming pared 2 bases from V and 11 bases from J, leaving 16 bases between. The CDR3 spells CASSFGGGKAAFF. Written as DNA, the CDR3 is TGTGCCAGCAGCTTTGGTGGGGGCAAGGCGGCTTTCTTT.

This clonotype was found many times. The chain is built from TRBV12-3 or TRBV12-4 and TRBJ1-1, with 8 nucleotides matching TRBD1. Trimming cost V 5 bases and J 7 bases; bases outside gene matches: 9. The CDR3 contains 14 residues. For the CDR3, the DNA is TGTGCCAGCAGTCGGGACAGGATGAGGGGTGAAGCTTTCTTT. It is translated as CASSRDRMRGEAFF.